The 28 T cell receptor beta chains below come from one sample, sequenced in a study of regulatory T cells in long-lasting Graves disease. The sample's time point: newly diagnosed GD, antithyroid drugs for less than 3 months. Extracted PBMC RNA gave rise to the TCR library. Investigators prepared the TCR beta libraries by applying iRepertoire HTBI primers and Arm-PCR of CDR3 regions. MiXCR was run by TCRdb on the multiplex PCR reads, yielding one entry per CDR3 protein. The repertoire holds 400,000 to 650,000 distinct CDR3 sequences, about 16% seen once, with about 25% in the top ten. These records were also assigned to another study, of T cells in Graves' hyperthyroidism and ophthalmopathy.

The sequences come from peripheral blood mononuclear cells (PBMCs), collected at new diagnosis, from a patient treated with antithyroid drugs. These receptor sequences come from a woman aged 35-60 years with Graves disease.

There are a few counts of this clonotype. This chain uses TRBV30 with TRBJ1-1; D is unclear. With 0 bases removed from V and 8 bases from J, the gap between germline ends came to 13 bases. Germline CDR1 is GTSNPN and CDR2 is SVGIG (reference sequence). This CDR3 comprises 13 residues. CDR3 region: CAWSVLGRPEAFF. CDR3 DNA: TGTGCCTGGAGTGTACTTGGGAGGCCAGAAGCTTTCTTT.

This clonotype has only a few counts. The chain has TRBV27 and TRBJ2-7, with D maybe TRBD2 (7 bases). Germline V gives CDR1 MNHEY, CDR2 SMNVEV (reference sequence). With 5 bases removed from V and 3 bases from J, the gap between germline ends came to 11 bases. CDR3 length equals 13 residues. The CDR3 DNA reads TGTGCCAGCAGTCAGGGGAGGGACTACGAGCAGTACTTC. Its translation is CASSQGRDYEQYF.

V is TRBV24-1 and J is TRBJ2-3; 7 bases fit TRBD2. Trimming removed 4 bases from V and 3 bases from J; junction bases left unmatched: 12. Germline V gives CDR1 KGHDR, CDR2 SFDVKD. CDR3 length: 17 residues. The CDR3 here is CATSDPRGSGATDTQYF. The CDR3 coding sequence is TGTGCCACCAGTGACCCTAGAGGGAGCGGGGCTACAGATACGCAGTATTTT.

This clonotype showed up many times. The rearrangement joins TRBV12-3 or TRBV12-4 to TRBJ2-1; 7 nucleotides line up with TRBD2. The CDR3 runs to 14 residues. Trimming at V came to 3 bases and at J to 6 bases, leaving 5 bases not matched to a gene. This CDR3 reads CASSFSLAVNEQFF. The CDR3 nucleotides read TGTGCCAGCAGTTTTTCGCTAGCGGTCAATGAGCAGTTCTTC.

The chain uses TRBV5-1 and TRBJ2-3; TRBD2 agrees at 12 bases. With 4 bases clipped from V and 4 bases from J, the junction kept 7 bases outside the gene matches. The germline V gene has CDR1 SGHRS and CDR2 YFSETQ. CDR3 length: 16 amino acids. CDR3 amino acids: CASSGTLAGGADTQYF. The CDR3 coding sequence is TGCGCCAGCAGCGGAACTCTAGCGGGGGGGGCAGATACGCAGTATTTT.

This clonotype was detected only a few times. The chain employs TRBV12-3 or TRBV12-4 and TRBJ1-5, with D possibly being TRBD1 (5 bases). With 4 bases removed from V and 5 bases from J, the gap between germline ends came to 12 bases. The CDR3 runs to 14 residues. The CDR3: CASSWGLEDQPQHF. CDR3 DNA: TGTGCCAGCAGTTGGGGCCTTGAGGATCAGCCCCAGCATTTT.

The V call is TRBV5-6, the J call TRBJ1-3; the D is unclear. The CDR3 contains 14 residues. Germline CDR1 SGHDT, CDR2 YYEEEE. V lost 2 bases, J lost 1 base, and 7 bases lay in between. The CDR3 reads CASSLAQSGNTIYF. The CDR3 region has the DNA TGTGCCAGCAGCTTAGCACAATCTGGAAACACCATATATTTT.

This clonotype was seen only once. A much larger clonotype is one base distant, so this may be a read error. The conserved phenylalanine or tryptophan normally closing the CDR3 is absent here, so this likely arose from a read error. The chain joins TRBV10-3 to TRBJ1-1, with D unclear. The CDR3 length is 11 residues. Germline V lookup: CDR1 ENHRY, CDR2 SYGVKD. V lost 2 bases to trimming and J lost 5 bases, with 3 bases between them. The CDR3 nucleotides are TGTGCCATCAGTGAGGCAACTGAAGCTTTCTCT. Translation: CAISEATEAFS.

In its sample, this clonotype was seen many times. The CDR3 here is CASSESGSYEQYF. CDR3 nucleotide sequence: TGTGCCAGCAGTGAGTCGGGCTCCTACGAGCAGTACTTC. This chain connects TRBV6-2 or TRBV6-3 to TRBJ2-7, with D hard to call. Germline V gives CDR1 MNHEY, CDR2 SVGEGT. This CDR3 spans 13 amino acids. The V and J ends lost 5 bases and 0 bases respectively, with 8 bases between them.

The rearrangement uses TRBV11-2 and TRBJ2-2; no clear D. This CDR3 has 12 residues. Germline values: CDR1 SGHAT, CDR2 FQNNGV. The V end lost 5 bases, the J end lost 9 bases, and 10 bases lay between the germline ends. CDR3: CASSPGPRELFF. The CDR3 bases are TGTGCCAGCAGCCCGGGCCCCCGGGAGCTGTTTTTT. The full variable domain, completed using reference TRBV11-2 and TRBJ2-2, is EAGVAQSPRYKIIEKRQSVAFWCNPISGHATLYWYQQILGQGPKLLIQFQNNGVVDDSQLPKDRFSAERLKGVDSTLKIQPAKLEDSAVYLCASSPGPRELFFGEGSRLTVL.

This clonotype was observed at least ten times. CDR3 in DNA: TGCAGTGCTAGGGTCGGCAGCGAACTGTTTTTT. Encoded protein: CSARVGSELFF. This chain connects TRBV20-1 to TRBJ1-4; the D is unclear. This CDR3 contains 11 residues. The germline gives CDR1 DFQATT, CDR2 SNEGSKA (reference sequence). The V and J ends lost 3 bases and 12 bases respectively, with 11 bases between them.

There are many counts of this clonotype. The chain employs TRBV3-1 and TRBJ1-4; D unclear. The CDR3 loop spans 13 amino acids. The V gene's germline CDR1 is LGHDT and CDR2 YNNKEL (reference sequence). V gave up 3 bases and J gave up 8 bases, with 10 bases separating them. CDR3 loop: CASSQASEEKLFF. In DNA form, the CDR3 reads TGTGCCAGCAGCCAGGCCTCGGAAGAAAAACTGTTTTTT.

This clonotype has a handful of counts. The chain links TRBV24-1 to TRBJ2-2; 7 bases are a match to TRBD2. The germline CDR1 and CDR2 sequences are KGHDR and SFDVKD. After removal of 0 bases from V and 2 bases from J, the junction contained 5 bases not matched to a gene. This CDR3 has 17 residues. This CDR3 reads CATSDLGSGVNTGELFF. CDR3 bases: TGTGCCACCAGTGATTTGGGAAGCGGGGTTAACACCGGGGAGCTGTTTTTT.

This clonotype was picked up many times. The V gene is TRBV3-1, the J gene TRBJ1-1, with D unresolved. Germline CDR1 reads LGHDT; CDR2 reads YNNKEL (reference sequence). The CDR3 runs to 11 residues. Trimming took off 7 bases at V and 5 bases at J, with 8 bases between the two ends. The CDR3 is CASTTGTEAFF. CDR3 DNA sequence: TGTGCCAGCACCACCGGTACTGAAGCTTTCTTT. The full variable domain, completed using reference TRBV3-1 and TRBJ1-1, is DTAVSQTPKYLVTQMGNDKSIKCEQNLGHDTMYWYKQDSKKFLKIMFSYNNKELIINETVPNRFSPKSPDKAHLNLHINSLELGDSAVYFCASTTGTEAFFGQGTRLTVV.

The gene calls are TRBV10-3 and TRBJ1-6, with 7 bases matching TRBD1. The germline CDR1 and CDR2 sequences are ENHRY and SYGVKD. The CDR3 is 14 residues long. Trimming removed 7 bases from V and 6 bases from J; junction bases left unmatched: 6. Written as DNA, the CDR3 is TGTGCCATCAAGGCAGGGGGAAGTAATTCACCCCTCCACTTT. The encoded protein is CAIKAGGSNSPLHF.

This sequence joins TRBV2 and TRBJ2-3; D is undetermined. V lost 4 bases and J lost 5, with 13 bases in between. The CDR3 consists of 14 residues. The germline gives CDR1 SNHLY, CDR2 FYNNEI. The CDR3 sequence is CASSGHTFKDTQYF. In nucleotides, the CDR3 is TGTGCCAGCAGTGGTCATACCTTTAAAGATACGCAGTATTTT.

In this sample, this clonotype turned up many times. The chain links TRBV18 to TRBJ1-1; maybe TRBD1 (6 bases). The V end lost 3 bases, the J end lost 4 bases, and 12 bases lay between the germline ends. The CDR3 sequence is 14 residues long. The germline CDR1 and CDR2 sequences are KGHSH and LQKENI. In DNA form, the CDR3 reads TGTGCCAGCTCACCGAGTGGGGGGCTCACTGAAGCTTTCTTT. Protein sequence: CASSPSGGLTEAFF.

The chain combines TRBV19 with TRBJ2-3; 13 nucleotides align to TRBD2. The CDR3 totals 15 residues. Germline loops: CDR1 LNHDA, CDR2 SQIVND (reference sequence). Trimming at V came to 5 bases and at J to 4 bases, leaving 3 bases not matched to a gene. Written as DNA, the CDR3 is TGTGCCAGTAGTGCACTAGCGGGGGGGCCAGATACGCAGTATTTT. This translates into CASSALAGGPDTQYF. Full variable domain (missing parts from reference TRBV19 and TRBJ2-3): DGGITQSPKYLFRKEGQNVTLSCEQNLNHDAMYWYRQDPGQGLRLIYYSQIVNDFQKGDIAEGYSVSREKKESFPLTVTSAQKNPTAFYLCASSALAGGPDTQYFGPGTRLTVL.

The chain joins TRBV20-1 to TRBJ2-1, with 7 bases matching TRBD2. Germline values: CDR1 DFQATT, CDR2 SNEGSKA (reference sequence). This CDR3 is built from 12 residues. CDR3 DNA: TGCAGCCCGCGGGGGACCTACAATGAGCAGTTCTTC. Protein sequence: CSPRGTYNEQFF.

This clonotype has only a few counts. The V and J genes are TRBV18 and TRBJ1-5, with TRBD1 matching over 9 bases. Germline lookup yields CDR1 KGHSH and CDR2 LQKENI. The CDR3 is made up of 17 amino acids. J gave up 4 bases and V 2 bases, and 9 bases lay outside the gene matches. CDR3 residues: CASSPGGGTGQNQPQHF. DNA for the CDR3: TGTGCCAGCTCACCAGGGGGAGGGACAGGGCAAAATCAGCCCCAGCATTTT.

A few counts support this clonotype. The J gene is TRBJ1-1, the V gene TRBV11-2; D gene unclear. V was trimmed by 5 bases and J by 1 base, leaving 8 bases between them. Looked up from germline, CDR1 is SGHAT and CDR2 is FQNNGV. The CDR3 is made up of 13 amino acids. CDR3 sequence (DNA): TGTGCCAGCAGCAAAGCGGCGAACACTGAAGCTTTCTTT. As protein: CASSKAANTEAFF. Together with reference TRBV11-2 and TRBJ1-1, the CDR3 gives the full variable domain: EAGVAQSPRYKIIEKRQSVAFWCNPISGHATLYWYQQILGQGPKLLIQFQNNGVVDDSQLPKDRFSAERLKGVDSTLKIQPAKLEDSAVYLCASSKAANTEAFFGQGTRLTVV.

This clonotype was seen a few times. The chain carries TRBV7-9 and TRBJ1-1; D call uncertain. Germline values: CDR1 SEHNR, CDR2 FQNEAQ (reference sequence). V was pared by 0 bases and J by 6 bases, with 5 bases between. The CDR3 contains 12 residues. In DNA, the CDR3 is TGTGCCAGCAGCTTAGCGGCTTCTGAAGCTTTCTTT. Amino acid sequence: CASSLAASEAFF.

The chain couples TRBV19 to TRBJ1-6, with 8 bases fitting TRBD1. The CDR3 has 14 amino acids. Germline V CDR1 and CDR2: LNHDA, SQIVND (reference sequence). V lost 3 bases, J lost 10 bases, and 5 bases stayed unmatched. This CDR3 reads CASSIPGQDSPLHF. The CDR3 DNA reads TGTGCCAGTAGTATTCCGGGACAGGACTCACCCCTCCACTTT.

The sample holds a few counts of this clonotype. The J gene is TRBJ1-2, the V gene TRBV7-2; D may be TRBD1 (6 bases). Germline V gene lookup returns CDR1 SGHTA and CDR2 FQGNSA. The CDR3 has 15 amino acids. V lost 4 bases and J lost 6, with 18 bases in between. The CDR3 here is CASSSRVGAGDGYTF. Written as DNA, the CDR3 is TGTGCCAGCAGCTCGAGGGTGGGGGCCGGTGATGGCTACACCTTC.

Of note for this clonotype: It may be a read error: a sequence one base away is much more abundant. This CDR3 fails to terminate in the conserved phenylalanine or tryptophan, so it likely reflects a read error. The chain couples TRBV11-2 to TRBJ2-1; 13 bases match TRBD2. There are 16 residues in the CDR3. From germline, CDR1 is SGHAT and CDR2 FQNNGV. V dropped 5 bases and J dropped 4; count of bases not matched to a gene: 5. The CDR3 DNA reads as TGTGCCAGCAGCGAACCGGGACTAGCGGGGTACAATGAGCAGTTCCTC. It encodes CASSEPGLAGYNEQFL.

This clonotype occurred many times. The chain links TRBV20-1 to TRBJ2-7; the match to TRBD1 covers 10 bases. CDR3 length: 12 amino acids. Germline V gene sequence: CDR1 DFQATT, CDR2 SNEGSKA (reference sequence). The trim removed 7 bases at V and 2 bases at J, leaving 2 bases unmatched. The CDR3 reads CSGTGGTYEQYF. The CDR3 nucleotides are TGCAGTGGGACAGGGGGGACCTACGAGCAGTACTTC.

This clonotype has just a few counts. This chain connects TRBV7-2 to TRBJ1-2; no definite D call. Per the germline V gene, CDR1 is SGHTA and CDR2 is FQGNSA. The CDR3 is 14 residues long. Trimming removed 0 bases at V and 4 bases at J, with 9 bases between. The CDR3 here is CASSLAGVTYGYTF. CDR3 coding DNA: TGTGCCAGCAGCTTAGCCGGGGTAACCTATGGCTACACCTTC. Based on the CDR3 plus reference TRBV7-2 and TRBJ1-2, the full variable domain is GAGVSQSPSNKVTEKGKDVELRCDPISGHTALYWYRQSLGQGLEFLIYFQGNSAPDKSGLPSDRFSAERTGGSVSTLTIQRTQQEDSAVYLCASSLAGVTYGYTFGSGTRLTVV.

This clonotype was seen a few times. The junction does not match germline at one end; this may be a read error. The CDR3 DNA is TGTGCCAGCAGCCCAGATGCGGGGCCTGCTGCAGATACGCAGTATTTT. Its protein is CASSPDAGPAADTQYF. The chain recombines TRBV5-1 with TRBJ2-3, with D tentatively TRBD2 (6 bases). Germline V lookup: CDR1 SGHRS, CDR2 YFSETQ. CDR3 length: 16 amino acids. Combining the CDR3 with reference TRBV5-1 and TRBJ2-3 gives the whole variable domain KAGVTQTPRYLIKTRGQQVTLSCSPISGHRSVSWYQQTPGQGLQFLFEYFSETQRNKGNFPGRFSGRQFSNSRSEMNVSTLELGDSALYLCASSPDAGPAADTQYFGPGTRLTVL.